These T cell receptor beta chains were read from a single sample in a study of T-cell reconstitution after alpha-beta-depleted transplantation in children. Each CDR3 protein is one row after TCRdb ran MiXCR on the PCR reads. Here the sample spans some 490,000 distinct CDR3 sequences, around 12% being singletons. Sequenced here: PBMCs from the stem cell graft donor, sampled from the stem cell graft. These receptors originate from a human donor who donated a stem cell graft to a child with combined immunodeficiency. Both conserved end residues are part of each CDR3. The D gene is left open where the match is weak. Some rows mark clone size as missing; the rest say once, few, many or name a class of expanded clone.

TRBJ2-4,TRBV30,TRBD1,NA,CAWTKSRGLAKNIQYF,TGTGCCTGGACCAAGTCCAGGGGGCTAGCCAAAAACATTCAGTACTTC
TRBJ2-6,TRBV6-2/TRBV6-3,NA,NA,CASRRMDRSSGANVLTF,TGTGCCAGCAGGCGAATGGACAGAAGCTCTGGGGCCAACGTCCTGACTTTC
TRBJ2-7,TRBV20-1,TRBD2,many,CSASPSGGSYEQYF,TGCAGTGCTAGTCCCTCGGGGGGCTCCTACGAGCAGTACTTC
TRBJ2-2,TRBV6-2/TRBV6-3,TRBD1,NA,CASRTTGVAGELFF,TGTGCCAGCAGGACAACAGGGGTCGCCGGGGAGCTGTTTTTT
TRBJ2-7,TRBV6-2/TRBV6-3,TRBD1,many,CASSPPNRGRAEQYF,TGTGCCAGCAGTCCTCCGAACAGGGGAAGGGCCGAGCAGTACTTC
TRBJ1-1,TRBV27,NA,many,CASRERGTAFF,TGTGCCAGCAGGGAAAGGGGAACAGCTTTCTTT
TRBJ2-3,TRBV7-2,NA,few,CASSFFGPDTDTQYF,TGTGCCAGCAGTTTCTTTGGCCCGGACACAGATACGCAGTATTTT
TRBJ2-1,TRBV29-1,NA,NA,CSFGQTPYNEQFF,TGCAGCTTTGGACAGACCCCCTACAATGAGCAGTTCTTC
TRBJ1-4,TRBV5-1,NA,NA,CASSAEGITNEKLFF,TGCGCCAGCAGCGCGGAGGGGATTACTAATGAAAAACTGTTTTTT
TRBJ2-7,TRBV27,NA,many,CASSLLAGAPYEQYF,TGTGCCAGCAGTTTATTGGCAGGGGCCCCCTACGAGCAGTACTTC
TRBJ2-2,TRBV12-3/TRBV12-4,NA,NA,CASSFSVSSTGELFF,TGTGCCAGCAGTTTTAGCGTTTCGTCCACCGGGGAGCTGTTTTTT
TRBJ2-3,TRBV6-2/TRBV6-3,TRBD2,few,CASSHSGRASTDTQYF,TGTGCCAGCAGCCATAGCGGGAGGGCCTCTACAGATACGCAGTATTTT
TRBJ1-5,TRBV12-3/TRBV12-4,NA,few,CASSFSADSNQPQHF,TGTGCCAGCAGTTTCTCTGCGGATAGCAATCAGCCCCAGCATTTT
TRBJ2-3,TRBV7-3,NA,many,CASSGGEGGSTDTQYF,TGTGCCAGCAGCGGGGGCGAGGGCGGGAGCACAGATACGCAGTATTTT
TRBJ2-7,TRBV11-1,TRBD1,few,CASSLDQGAYYEQYF,TGTGCCAGCAGCTTGGATCAGGGGGCTTACTACGAGCAGTACTTC
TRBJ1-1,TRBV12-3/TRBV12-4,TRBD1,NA,CASSLDRGSDGTEAFF,TGTGCCAGCAGTTTAGACAGGGGTTCGGATGGCACTGAAGCTTTCTTT
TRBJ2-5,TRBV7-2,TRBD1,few,CASSKQGSQETQYF,TGTGCCAGCAGCAAACAGGGGAGTCAAGAGACCCAGTACTTC
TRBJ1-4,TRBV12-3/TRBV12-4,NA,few,CASSLRKKLFF,TGTGCCAGCAGTTTACGGAAAAAACTGTTTTTT
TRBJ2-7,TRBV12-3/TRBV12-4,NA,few,CASSSSGTSSYEQYF,TGTGCCAGCAGTTCCTCCGGGACAAGCTCCTACGAGCAGTACTTC
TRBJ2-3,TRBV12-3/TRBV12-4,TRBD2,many,CASRLAGVDTQYF,TGTGCCTCCCGACTAGCGGGAGTAGATACGCAGTATTTT
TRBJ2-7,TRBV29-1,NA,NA,CSVLDIYEQYF,TGCAGCGTGCTGGACATTTACGAGCAGTACTTC
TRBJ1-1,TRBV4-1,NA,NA,CASSQHSGLVNTEAFF,TGCGCCAGCAGCCAGCACAGCGGGCTTGTGAACACTGAAGCTTTCTTT
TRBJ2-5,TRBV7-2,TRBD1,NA,CASSPNRGRETQYF,TGTGCCAGCAGTCCGAACAGGGGGCGTGAGACCCAGTACTTC
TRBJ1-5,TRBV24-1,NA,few,CATSDWGQPQHF,TGTGCCACCAGTGATTGGGGTCAGCCCCAGCATTTT
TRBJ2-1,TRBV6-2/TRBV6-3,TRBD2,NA,CASRRSGTSGSQGNNEQFF,TGTGCCAGCAGACGAAGTGGGACTAGCGGGTCCCAAGGGAACAATGAGCAGTTCTTC
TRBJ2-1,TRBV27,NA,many,CASSGHYNEQFF,TGTGCCAGCTCAGGGCACTACAATGAGCAGTTCTTC
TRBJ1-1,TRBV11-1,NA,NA,CASSPLGGGADTEAFF,TGTGCCAGCAGCCCCCTGGGGGGGGGCGCGGACACTGAAGCTTTCTTT
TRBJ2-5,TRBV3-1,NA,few,CASSQDSAAQETQYF,TGTGCCAGCAGCCAAGATTCGGCAGCCCAAGAGACCCAGTACTTC
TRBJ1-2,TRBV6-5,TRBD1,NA,CASSYLRDRGYNYGYTF,TGTGCCAGCAGTTACTTGAGGGACAGGGGGTATAACTATGGCTACACCTTC
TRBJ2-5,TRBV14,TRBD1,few,CASSQDGTAQETQYF,TGTGCCAGCAGCCAAGACGGGACAGCCCAAGAGACCCAGTACTTC
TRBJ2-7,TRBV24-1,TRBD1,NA,CATSDGTDYEQYF,TGTGCCACCAGTGATGGGACAGACTACGAGCAGTACTTC
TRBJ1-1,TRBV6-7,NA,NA,CASSYSMWLGGLNTEAFF,TGTGCCAGCAGTTACTCGATGTGGTTGGGGGGCTTGAACACTGAAGCTTTCTTT